The rows below give T cell receptor beta chains drawn from one sample of a study of T-cell reconstitution after alpha-beta-depleted transplantation in children. TCRdb itself ran the PCR reads through MiXCR, one entry per CDR3 protein. The table has hundreds of thousands of distinct CDR3 sequences, roughly 10% seen once. Specimen: PBMCs from the stem cell graft donor, collected from the stem cell graft. The receptors were sampled from a human donor who donated a stem cell graft to a child with acute lymphoblastic leukemia. Each CDR3 is given with its conserved first and last residue. The order of the fields is V gene, D gene, CDR3 length, J gene, clone size, CDR3 protein, CDR3 DNA. D genes are given only for firm matches. Not all rows give a size; the values are once, few, many and, for expanded clones, a class.

v_call: TRBV12-5; d_call: NA; cdr3_length: 16; j_call: TRBJ2-2; clone_size: few; cdr3_aa: CASGLTHRGGDGELFF; cdr3_nt: TGTGCTAGTGGTTTGACCCACAGGGGCGGGGACGGGGAGCTGTTTTTT
v_call: TRBV5-1; d_call: TRBD1; cdr3_length: 15; j_call: TRBJ2-1; clone_size: NA; cdr3_aa: CASSLAADRGNEQFF; cdr3_nt: TGCGCCAGCAGCTTGGCCGCTGACAGGGGAAATGAGCAGTTCTTC
v_call: TRBV5-1; d_call: TRBD1; cdr3_length: 14; j_call: TRBJ2-1; clone_size: many; cdr3_aa: CASSSGTGNNEQFF; cdr3_nt: TGCGCCAGCAGCTCCGGGACAGGGAACAATGAGCAGTTCTTC
v_call: TRBV5-1; d_call: TRBD1; cdr3_length: 14; j_call: TRBJ2-7; clone_size: many; cdr3_aa: CASSPGTASLEQYF; cdr3_nt: TGCGCCAGCAGCCCCGGGACAGCTTCCCTCGAGCAGTACTTC
v_call: TRBV5-1; d_call: NA; cdr3_length: 17; j_call: TRBJ2-1; clone_size: many; cdr3_aa: CASSGKTGSGSYNEQFF; cdr3_nt: TGCGCCAGCAGCGGGAAAACTGGGAGCGGATCCTACAATGAGCAGTTCTTC
v_call: TRBV10-3; d_call: TRBD1; cdr3_length: 12; j_call: TRBJ2-5; clone_size: many; cdr3_aa: CAISGQGETQYF; cdr3_nt: TGTGCCATTTCAGGACAGGGAGAGACCCAGTACTTC
v_call: TRBV20-1; d_call: NA; cdr3_length: 14; j_call: TRBJ1-6; clone_size: few; cdr3_aa: CSARGPDGNSPLHF; cdr3_nt: TGCAGTGCTAGAGGGCCTGACGGGAATTCACCCCTCCACTTT
v_call: TRBV20-1; d_call: NA; cdr3_length: 17; j_call: TRBJ2-1; clone_size: many; cdr3_aa: CSAINPRRGDFGDEQFF; cdr3_nt: TGCAGTGCTATAAACCCACGTCGCGGGGACTTTGGGGATGAGCAGTTCTTC
v_call: TRBV5-1; d_call: NA; cdr3_length: 16; j_call: TRBJ2-2; clone_size: few; cdr3_aa: CASSSDRRINTGELFF; cdr3_nt: TGCGCCAGCAGCTCAGACCGAAGGATAAACACCGGGGAGCTGTTTTTT
v_call: TRBV12-3/TRBV12-4; d_call: NA; cdr3_length: 15; j_call: TRBJ1-2; clone_size: NA; cdr3_aa: CASSFGPPGNYGYTF; cdr3_nt: TGTGCCAGCAGTTTTGGGCCCCCGGGTAACTATGGCTACACCTTC
v_call: TRBV10-1; d_call: NA; cdr3_length: 12; j_call: TRBJ1-1; clone_size: NA; cdr3_aa: CASREQVLEAFF; cdr3_nt: TGCGCCAGCAGAGAACAGGTTTTAGAAGCTTTCTTT
v_call: TRBV12-3/TRBV12-4; d_call: NA; cdr3_length: 18; j_call: TRBJ2-7; clone_size: many; cdr3_aa: CASSSHRLVAGGSNWEYF; cdr3_nt: NA
v_call: TRBV11-1; d_call: TRBD2; cdr3_length: 20; j_call: TRBJ2-3; clone_size: NA; cdr3_aa: CASSPTPSLAGATSTDTQYF; cdr3_nt: TGTGCCAGCAGCCCAACACCCTCCCTAGCGGGGGCTACTAGCACAGATACGCAGTATTTT
v_call: TRBV19; d_call: NA; cdr3_length: 14; j_call: TRBJ2-3; clone_size: many; cdr3_aa: CASSVDRNTDTQYF; cdr3_nt: TGTGCCAGTAGTGTCGACAGAAACACAGATACGCAGTATTTT
v_call: TRBV5-1; d_call: NA; cdr3_length: 11; j_call: TRBJ1-1; clone_size: many; cdr3_aa: CASRENTEAFF; cdr3_nt: TGTGCCAGCAGGGAGAACACTGAAGCTTTCTTT
v_call: TRBV6-1; d_call: NA; cdr3_length: 16; j_call: TRBJ2-1; clone_size: many; cdr3_aa: CASRGSDGSSYNEQFF; cdr3_nt: TGTGCCAGCAGGGGGTCGGACGGGAGCTCCTACAATGAGCAGTTCTTC
v_call: TRBV7-2; d_call: TRBD1; cdr3_length: 16; j_call: TRBJ1-5; clone_size: few; cdr3_aa: CASSPSTGRGLQPQHF; cdr3_nt: TGTGCCAGCAGCCCAAGCACGGGCAGGGGGCTGCAGCCCCAGCATTTT
v_call: TRBV5-5; d_call: TRBD1; cdr3_length: 16; j_call: TRBJ1-2; clone_size: few; cdr3_aa: CASSLEDRKSNYGYTF; cdr3_nt: TGTGCCAGCAGCTTGGAGGACAGGAAATCTAACTATGGCTACACCTTC
v_call: TRBV6-1; d_call: NA; cdr3_length: 14; j_call: TRBJ2-5; clone_size: many; cdr3_aa: CASSPLGRQETQYF; cdr3_nt: TGTGCCAGCAGTCCCCTGGGACGACAAGAGACCCAGTACTTC
v_call: TRBV5-4; d_call: NA; cdr3_length: 13; j_call: TRBJ1-3; clone_size: NA; cdr3_aa: CASSLDVGNTIYF; cdr3_nt: TGTGCCAGCAGCTTGGATGTAGGAAACACCATATATTTT